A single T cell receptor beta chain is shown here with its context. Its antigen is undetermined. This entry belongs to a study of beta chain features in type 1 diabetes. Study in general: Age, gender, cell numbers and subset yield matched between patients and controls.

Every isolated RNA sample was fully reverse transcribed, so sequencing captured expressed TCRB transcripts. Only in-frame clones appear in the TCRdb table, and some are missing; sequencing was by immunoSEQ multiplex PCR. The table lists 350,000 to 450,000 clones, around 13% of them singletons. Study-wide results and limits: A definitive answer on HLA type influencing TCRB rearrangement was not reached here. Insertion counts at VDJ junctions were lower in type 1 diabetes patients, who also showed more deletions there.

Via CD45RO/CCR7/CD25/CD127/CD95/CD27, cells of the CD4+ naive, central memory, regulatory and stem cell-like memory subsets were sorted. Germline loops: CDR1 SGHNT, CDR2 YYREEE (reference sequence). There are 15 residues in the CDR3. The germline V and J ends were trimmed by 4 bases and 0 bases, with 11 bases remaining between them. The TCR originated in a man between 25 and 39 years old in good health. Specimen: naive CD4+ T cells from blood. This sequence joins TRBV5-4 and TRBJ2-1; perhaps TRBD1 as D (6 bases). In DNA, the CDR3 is TGTGCCAGCAGCCAACAGGGATCCTCCTACAATGAGCAGTTCTTC. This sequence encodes CASSQQGSSYNEQFF.